This entry lists 11 T cell receptor beta chains sequenced from one sample in a study of blood T cell repertoires in COVID-19. Profiled with immunoSEQ multiplex PCR; TCRdb holds only in-frame clones, not every one. This sample has under 70,000 clones, with roughly 84% found just once. The specimen was peripheral blood. The receptors were sampled from a woman aged 18-30 years with acute or convalescent COVID-19.

The CDR3 protein is CASSPLGVKHTDTQYF. The CDR3 DNA reads as TGCGCCAGCAGCCCTCTAGGGGTAAAACACACAGATACGCAGTATTTT. The rearrangement joins TRBV4-1 to TRBJ2-3, with a possible D match to TRBD1 (5 bases). Germline V CDR1 and CDR2: MGHRA, YSYEKL. The CDR3 is made up of 16 amino acids. Trimming stripped 4 bases from V and 2 bases from J, with 16 bases between.

This clone appeared a few times. The V and J genes are TRBV9 and TRBJ1-6; D might be TRBD1 (5 bases). Germline values: CDR1 SGDLS, CDR2 YYNGEE. Trimming removed 2 bases at V and 7 bases at J, with 13 bases between. CDR3 length: 15 residues. CDR3 amino acids: CASSVTGDINSPLHF. For the CDR3, the DNA is TGTGCCAGCAGCGTTACGGGGGATATAAATTCACCCCTCCACTTT.

V gene TRBV6-2 or TRBV6-3 combines with J gene TRBJ2-1, with D unclear. Germline V gene lookup returns CDR1 MNHEY and CDR2 SVGEGT. Between the trimmed V and J ends, which lost 5 bases and 8 bases, there was a span of 7 bases. This CDR3 has 11 residues. The CDR3 coding sequence is TGTGCCAGCAGTATCTATGATGAGCAGTTCTTC. Translating gives CASSIYDEQFF.

This clone came up once. The rearrangement joins TRBV28 to TRBJ1-3; D uncertain. The CDR3 covers 16 residues. The germline CDR1 and CDR2 sequences are MDHEN and SYDVKM. V lost 4 bases and J lost 3, with 16 bases in between. The CDR3 region has the DNA TGTGCCAGCAGTTCTCCCGGGAGGGCGGATGGAAACACCATATATTTT. Amino acid sequence: CASSSPGRADGNTIYF.

The rearrangement links TRBV6-5 to TRBJ1-5, with D perhaps matching TRBD1 (6 bases). CDR3 size: 14 residues. Trimming stripped 6 bases from V and 4 bases from J, with 13 bases between. Germline lookup yields CDR1 MNHEY and CDR2 SVGAGI. The CDR3 protein is CASSAPGENQPQHF. The CDR3 nucleotides are TGTGCCAGCAGCGCTCCAGGGGAAAATCAGCCCCAGCATTTT.

The table lists this clone with a few counts. The V and J genes are TRBV9 and TRBJ2-7; a possible D gene is TRBD1 (6 bases). From germline, CDR1 is SGDLS and CDR2 YYNGEE. Trimming cost V 1 base and J 7 bases, with 12 bases left between them. The CDR3 has 13 amino acids. The CDR3 reads CASSVYPGTEQYF. CDR3 nucleotide sequence: TGTGCCAGCAGCGTATACCCGGGGACAGAGCAGTACTTC.

V is TRBV5-1 and J is TRBJ1-1; tentatively, D is TRBD1 (5 bases). The CDR3 has 15 residues. Trimming took off 7 bases at V and 11 bases at J, with 27 bases between the two ends. Germline assignment: CDR1 SGHRS and CDR2 YFSETQ. The CDR3 region is CASRPDSFPMSQAFF. The CDR3 nucleotides are TGCGCCAGCCGCCCCGACAGTTTTCCCATGTCTCAGGCTTTCTTT.

By frequency in the sample, this clone is medium-sized (0.01 to 0.1%). The genes are TRBV5-8 and TRBJ2-5, with 8 bases aligning to TRBD1. Trimming cost V 1 base and J 7 bases; bases outside gene matches: 6. Germline CDR1 SGHTS, CDR2 YDEGEE. The CDR3 covers 14 residues. In DNA form, the CDR3 reads TGTGCCAGCAGCTTGTCAGGGGGCGCGGGGACCCAGTACTTC. Protein: CASSLSGGAGTQYF.

The chain couples TRBV4-1 to TRBJ1-1; 8 bases agree with TRBD1. V trimming: 4 bases; J trimming: 1 base; junction bases outside the gene matches: 5. Germline CDR1 MGHRA, CDR2 YSYEKL. The CDR3 is 15 amino acids. The CDR3 sequence: CASSLTGQGNTEAFF. CDR3 bases: TGCGCCAGCAGCCTGACCGGACAGGGGAACACTGAAGCTTTCTTT.

V is TRBV5-1 and J is TRBJ2-5; TRBD2 agrees at 7 bases. The CDR3 is 14 amino acids. Germline V gives CDR1 SGHRS, CDR2 YFSETQ. J gave up 5 bases and V 4 bases, and 8 bases lay outside the gene matches. The DNA of the CDR3 is TGCGCCAGCAGCCCAATGAGCGGGGTTGAGACCCAGTACTTC. Translated, it gives CASSPMSGVETQYF.

This chain connects TRBV7-8 to TRBJ2-7, with 7 bases identical to TRBD1. CDR1 and CDR2 (germline): SGHVS, FQNEAQ. CDR3 length: 16 amino acids. V lost 4 bases and J lost 4; bases outside the gene matches: 13. CDR3 sequence reads: CASSYTLLNRGYEQYF. CDR3 in DNA: TGTGCCAGCAGCTACACCCTGCTCAACAGGGGTTACGAGCAGTACTTC.